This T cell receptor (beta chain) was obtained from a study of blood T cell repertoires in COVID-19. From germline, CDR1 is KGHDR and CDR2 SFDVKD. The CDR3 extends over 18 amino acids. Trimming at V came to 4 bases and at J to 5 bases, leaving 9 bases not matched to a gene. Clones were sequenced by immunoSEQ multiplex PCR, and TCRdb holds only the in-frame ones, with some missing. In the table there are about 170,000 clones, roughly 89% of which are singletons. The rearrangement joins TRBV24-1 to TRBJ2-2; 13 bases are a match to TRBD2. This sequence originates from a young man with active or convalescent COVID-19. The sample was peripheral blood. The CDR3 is CATSDRTSGGLPTGELFF. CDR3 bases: TGTGCCACCAGTGACCGGACTAGCGGGGGCCTCCCTACCGGGGAGCTGTTTTTT.